This T cell receptor beta chain is drawn from a study of CD8 T cells in Susac syndrome. The TEMRA cells underwent FACS enrichment, while the CD8+ and CD4+ T cells underwent negative isolation. Trimming took 2 bases from V and 3 from J, leaving 7 bases between them. Germline values: CDR1 SGHDN, CDR2 FVKESK. The CDR3 covers 14 residues. Random hexamers were used to reverse transcribe about 0.5 to 1 ug of RNA. The CDR3 of TCR beta was amplified by immunoSEQ multiplex PCR across 54 Vbeta and 13 Jbeta. TCRdb re-derived calls from the immunoSEQ multiplex PCR reads in MiXCR, one entry per CDR3 protein. The table shows a few hundred thousand distinct CDR3 sequences, with approximately 81% occurring only once.

The chain recombines TRBV14 with TRBJ2-2; D is undetermined. Sequenced input: CD8+ T cells from PBMCs. This TCR came from a human donor with multiple sclerosis. The CDR3 sequence: CASSQHTYTGELFF. The CDR3 DNA reads TGTGCCAGCAGCCAACACACCTACACCGGGGAGCTGTTTTTT.